Sequencing of this T cell receptor beta chain was carried out in a study of T cell responses to AZD1222 COVID-19 vaccine. Study-level findings and limits: Most donors were white British and more were female, and clonal diversity was possibly underestimated. Reports say nearly half of spike-specific TCRs go after unmutated variant regions. Among AZD1222 vaccinees, only six or seven were seropositive at baseline.

For this clone: Antigen unknown.

Germline lookup yields CDR1 SNHLY and CDR2 FYNNEI. The CDR3 runs to 14 residues. The V segment lost 2 bases and the J segment 8 bases; nucleotides outside the gene matches: 3. Clones were sequenced by immunoSEQ multiplex PCR, and TCRdb holds only the in-frame ones, with some missing. The sample includes over 50,000 clones, around 81% of them seen just once. This clonotype was sampled from an adult who received the AZD1222 COVID-19 vaccine. This specimen was peripheral blood, taken 28 days after the second AZD1222 dose. This rearrangement joins TRBV2 to TRBJ2-1; 10 bases line up with TRBD2. The CDR3 nucleotides are TGTGCCAGCAGTGAAACTAGCGGGATATATGAGCAGTTCTTC. Protein: CASSETSGIYEQFF.